This record looks at one T cell receptor beta chain sequence and its context. Which antigen it targets is not known. Base-call qualities are not available, and no considerably larger clone is one nucleotide away. In Seattle, one collaborating source enrolled patients while the infection was active and tracked those patients longitudinally over the course of disease. Collaborating institutions collected whole blood in K2EDTA tubes following their own protocols. For TCRbeta analysis, collaborators shipped samples as frozen whole blood, isolated PBMCs, or DNA extracted from either of those sample types. TCRbeta CDR3 regions were amplified from genomic DNA using the immunoSEQ Assay, a bias-controlled multiplex PCR. The study's own analysis went as follows. Nucleated cell counts per sample were estimated from amplification of reference gene primers within the assay. Sequence reads were collapsed and filtered to measure the absolute abundance of every unique TCRbeta CDR3 rearrangement. For each sample, productive Simpson clonality was calculated as the square root of Simpson's diversity index over productive rearrangements. TCRdb provides this immuneACCESS table in a form limited to in-frame rearrangements. Some clones are lacking; in checked studies, under half of them reflect an unresolved V gene, and why the rest are absent is not known. V, J and clone size were drawn from that table, and D and trimming were deduced from the DNA. This sample is represented by about 300,000 clones; approximately 89% of them were singletons. The top ten clonotypes cover over 2% of the sample.

This entry belongs to a study of blood T cell repertoires in COVID-19 (TCRdb year 2020). Regarding the study in general: Samples from collaborators originated in the United States, Italy and Spain and spanned both the acute and convalescent phases of COVID-19. Deeply sampled blood TCRbeta repertoires from subjects exposed to, actively infected with, or recovered from COVID-19 were included in the dataset. The samples were drawn from the first 160 participants of the ongoing ImmuneRACE study and from 1,254 subjects provided by 6 global collaborators. Where available, HLA class I and class II types were taken from metadata supplied by the sample provider and were not determined by assay-based typing. Nearly every sample came with metadata listing a de-identified subject ID, COVID-19 status, age in years and sex. The prospective study material was composed of cDNA or gDNA derived from T cells, B-cell-depleted T cells, or PBMCs. The repertoires were released in a freely available public database meant as a resource for research on the immune response to SARS-CoV-2. On the study overall, not on this receptor specifically: The amount of clinical and demographic metadata varied by source and participant and was provided uncurated.

From the cysteine up to the phenylalanine, the CDR3 has a length of 12 residues. The only DNA kept is the CDR3, 36 bases in frame from the first base. V and J lose 4 bases and 3 bases, and a span of 4 bases separates them. Based on the germline V gene, the CDR1 and CDR2 sequences are SGDLS and YYNGEE. This sequence originates from a woman in her 30s with COVID-19, enrolled during active disease. The chain was built from TRBV9 and TRBJ2-2; no confident D gene assignment can be made. The sequenced material came from peripheral blood. The CDR3 protein: CASSTHTGELFF. The bases are TGTGCCAGCAGCACTCACACCGGGGAGCTGTTTTTT.